This T cell receptor beta chain was sequenced during a study of control samples from healthy donors and cancer patients. CDR3 length: 9 amino acids. The germline gives CDR1 DFQATT, CDR2 SNEGSKA (reference sequence). V gave up 6 bases and J gave up 13 bases, with 12 bases separating them. Data came from immunoSEQ multiplex PCR; TCRdb stores just in-frame clones and leaves some out. The data contain around 94,000 clones, around 90% of them singletons. The chain links TRBV20-1 to TRBJ1-2, with D possibly being TRBD1 (5 bases). Sequencing was carried out using blood. The receptor comes from a woman under 30 in good health. The CDR3 sequence: CSAGTFPTF. DNA of the CDR3: TGCAGTGCGGGGACCTTTCCCACCTTC.